A selection of T cell receptor beta chains follows, all from one sample in a study of Ad26.COV2.S vaccination and SARS-CoV-2 variants. The protocol was immunoSEQ multiplex PCR, while the TCRdb copy is restricted to in-frame clones and leaves out a portion. The sample has 360,000 or so clones; roughly 87% are singletons. The sample consisted of peripheral blood, taken in a trial of Ad26.COV2.S vaccine versus placebo. Receptors originate from a person aged 18-65 years who received the Ad26.COV2.S COVID-19 vaccine or a placebo. Both conserved end residues are part of each CDR3. The D gene is left open where the match is weak. Some rows have no size entry. The others give once, few or many, or a class for an expanded clone.

abundance | j_gene | d_gene | v_gene | len | CDR3nt | CDR3aa
. | TRBJ1-6 | . | TRBV7-9 | 14 | TGTGCCAGCAGTCGTTATGGGTTGAATTCACCCCTCCACTTT | CASSRYGLNSPLHF
. | TRBJ1-1 | . | TRBV7-8 | 14 | TGTGCCAGCAGCTTAAGGACTTTAAACACTGAAGCTTTCTTT | CASSLRTLNTEAFF
. | TRBJ2-7 | . | TRBV12-3/TRBV12-4 | 13 | TGTGCCAGGCACCCCGACGGCTCCTACGAGCAGTACTTC | CARHPDGSYEQYF
once | TRBJ2-6 | . | TRBV19 | 15 | TGTGCCAGCCAGGCTACCAGCTCTGGGGCCAACGTCCTGACTTTC | CASQATSSGANVLTF
. | TRBJ2-5 | . | TRBV30 | 12 | TGTGCCTGGAGTGTACAAACTGAGACCCAGTACTTC | CAWSVQTETQYF
. | TRBJ2-3 | TRBD2 | TRBV5-1 | 17 | TGCGCCAGCAGCTTAACTAGCGGGGGGTCTAGCACAGATACGCAGTATTTT | CASSLTSGGSSTDTQYF
. | TRBJ2-6 | . | TRBV5-5 | 14 | TGTGCCAGCAGCTTGGGTAACGGGGCCAACGTCCTGACTTTC | CASSLGNGANVLTF
. | TRBJ2-7 | . | TRBV3-1/TRBV3-2 | 14 | TGTGCCAGCAGCCAAGTTCCACGGGGTTACGAGCAGTACTTC | CASSQVPRGYEQYF
few | TRBJ1-5 | TRBD1 | TRBV19 | 15 | TGTGCCAGTACCTCGGGACAGGGGGGCAATCAGCCCCAGCATTTT | CASTSGQGGNQPQHF
. | TRBJ1-4 | . | TRBV7-9 | 16 | TGTGCCAGCAGCGACGCGCCGGGGGGTACGGGTGAAAAACTGTTTTTT | CASSDAPGGTGEKLFF
. | TRBJ2-3 | TRBD1 | TRBV2 | 14 | TGTGCCAGCATCCAGGGACAGGGTTCAGATACGCAGTATTTT | CASIQGQGSDTQYF
. | TRBJ1-1 | . | TRBV6-5 | 12 | TGTGCCAGCAGCCAAGGGGGCACTGAAGCTTTCTTT | CASSQGGTEAFF
. | TRBJ2-7 | . | TRBV7-2 | 13 | TGTGCCAGCAGCTTAGAGTATGGTTATGCGCAGTACTTC | CASSLEYGYAQYF
. | TRBJ2-7 | TRBD1 | TRBV14 | 15 | TGTGCCAGCAGCCCCGGGACAGCAGCCTCCTACGAGCAGTACTTC | CASSPGTAASYEQYF
. | TRBJ2-1 | . | TRBV7-9 | 16 | TGTGCCAGCCCCCCGAAGGCCATGGTGGCGTACAATGAGCAGTTCTTC | CASPPKAMVAYNEQFF
. | TRBJ1-1 | . | TRBV5-1 | 14 | TGCGCCAGCAGCTTGGAGGCAGCGAACACTGAAGCTTTCTTT | CASSLEAANTEAFF
. | TRBJ1-2 | . | TRBV11-1 | 11 | TGTGCCAGCAGCTTCGGGGGTGGCTACACCTTC | CASSFGGGYTF
once | TRBJ1-3 | . | TRBV5-1 | 15 | TGCGCCAGCAGCTTGAGGGGGGTATCGGGAAACACCATATATTTT | CASSLRGVSGNTIYF
. | TRBJ1-2 | . | TRBV7-8 | 13 | TGTGCCAGCAGCTTAGCGCTCGGGATCGGCTACACCTTC | CASSLALGIGYTF
. | TRBJ2-3 | TRBD2 | TRBV3-1/TRBV3-2 | 13 | TGTGCCAGCGAGAGTAGCGGGCGAGATACGCAGTATTTT | CASESSGRDTQYF
. | TRBJ1-1 | . | TRBV11-2 | 16 | TGTGCCAGCAGCTTTACGGGGGGCCAGCTGAACACTGAAGCTTTCTTT | CASSFTGGQLNTEAFF
once | TRBJ1-6 | . | TRBV14 | 14 | TGTGCCAGCAGCCAGGGGGTAGTTAATTCACCCCTCCACTTT | CASSQGVVNSPLHF
. | TRBJ1-1 | TRBD1 | TRBV7-3 | 14 | TGTGCCAGCAGCTCCCGGGACAGGGGTGATGAAGCTTTCTTT | CASSSRDRGDEAFF
. | TRBJ2-7 | TRBD2 | TRBV10-3 | 13 | TGTGCCCCCCTCGGGGGGGGACCCTACGAGCAGTACTTC | CAPLGGGPYEQYF
. | TRBJ1-5 | . | TRBV6-5 | 13 | TGTGCCAGCAGCCGGGACGGCAATCAGCCCCAGCATTTT | CASSRDGNQPQHF
. | TRBJ2-5 | . | TRBV30 | 13 | TGTGCCTGGGGTTATCAGCGGAGAGAGACCCAGTACTTC | CAWGYQRRETQYF
. | TRBJ1-1 | . | TRBV7-3 | 13 | TGTGCCAGCAGTCCCGATCACGACACTGAAGCTTTCTTT | CASSPDHDTEAFF
. | TRBJ1-6 | TRBD1 | TRBV3-1/TRBV3-2 | 15 | TGTGCCAGCAGCCGCAAACAGGGGAATAATTCACCCCTCCACTTT | CASSRKQGNNSPLHF
once | TRBJ2-1 | TRBD2 | TRBV11-3 | 15 | TGTGCCAGCAGTTTAACGGGGGGGCGTCTCAATGAGCAGTTCTTC | CASSLTGGRLNEQFF
. | TRBJ2-5 | . | TRBV9 | 15 | TGTGCCAGCAGCGTTCACGCGGGGGCCCAAGAGACCCAGTACTTC | CASSVHAGAQETQYF
. | TRBJ2-1 | TRBD2 | TRBV7-8 | 15 | TGTGCCAGCAGCCATACGGGGGGGCTTAACAATGAGCAGTTCTTC | CASSHTGGLNNEQFF
few | TRBJ1-2 | . | TRBV3-1/TRBV3-2 | 16 | TGTGCCAGCAGCCAAGAGAATATAGGACGTTCGAGGGGCTACACCTTC | CASSQENIGRSRGYTF
. | TRBJ2-3 | . | TRBV11-2 | 20 | TGTGCCAGCAGCTTAGAAGGGGGAATGAGGGCTAGCGGTAGCACAGATACGCAGTATTTT | CASSLEGGMRASGSTDTQYF
. | TRBJ1-1 | . | TRBV6-2/TRBV6-3 | 12 | TGTGCCAGCAGTTACGAGGGAACTGAAGCTTTCTTT | CASSYEGTEAFF
. | TRBJ1-2 | TRBD1 | TRBV7-8 | 13 | TGTGCCAGCCTCGGGACAGCCCACTATGGCTACACCTTC | CASLGTAHYGYTF
once | TRBJ1-6 | . | TRBV4-1 | 15 | TGCGCCAGCAGCCAAGTTAGGGAGAATAATTCACCCCTCCACTTT | CASSQVRENNSPLHF
. | TRBJ1-1 | . | TRBV7-8 | 13 | TGTGCCAGCAGCTTAGCGCAACAGATTGAAGCTTTCTTT | CASSLAQQIEAFF
. | TRBJ2-2 | TRBD1 | TRBV3-1/TRBV3-2 | 19 | TGTGCCAGCAGCCAAGATAAAAAAGGACAGGGGGAAAACACCGGGGAGCTGTTTTTT | CASSQDKKGQGENTGELFF
. | TRBJ1-2 | . | TRBV5-1 | 15 | TGCGCCAGCAGCGACCGGGACACTATGAGCGATGGCTACACCTTC | CASSDRDTMSDGYTF
once | TRBJ2-4 | . | TRBV1 | 15 | TGCACCAGCAGCCTCAGACCCCTGGCCAAAAACATTCAGTACTTC | CTSSLRPLAKNIQYF
. | TRBJ1-1 | . | TRBV29-1 | 12 | TGCAGCGCTGCACCGGTGAACACTGAAGCTTTCTTT | CSAAPVNTEAFF
. | TRBJ2-2 | TRBD1 | TRBV7-9 | 18 | TGTGCCAGCAGCTTCCCGAATAGACAGGGGGCGGACACCGGGGAGCTGTTTTTT | CASSFPNRQGADTGELFF
. | TRBJ2-1 | TRBD2 | TRBV29-1 | 18 | TGCAGCGCCCAGAGGGCTAGCGGGGGGACAAGCTCCTACAATGAGCAGTTCTTC | CSAQRASGGTSSYNEQFF